This entry lists 6 T cell receptor beta chains sequenced from one sample in a study of shared clonotypes between healthy human individuals. The assay was immunoSEQ multiplex PCR, and TCRdb's table has in-frame clones only and misses some. The table records approximately 500,000 clones, about 75% of them present only once. The sample consisted of PBMCs. Receptors were obtained from a middle-aged woman in good health. Some clones in this sample may be carry-over from other donors' samples.

For this clone: The sample carries other DNA sequences with the same CDR3. This chain joins TRBV28 and TRBJ1-2, with D unresolved. V was pared by 2 bases and J by 3 bases, with 4 bases between. In germline, CDR1 is MDHEN, CDR2 SYDVKM. The CDR3 loop spans 12 amino acids. CDR3 sequence: CASSLIDYGYTF. The DNA of the CDR3 is TGTGCCAGCAGTTTAATAGACTATGGCTACACCTTC.

In the case of this clone: This same CDR3 is encoded by further DNA sequences in the sample. The chain joins TRBV7-7 to TRBJ2-5, with 10 bases aligning to TRBD1. CDR3 size: 14 residues. The ends lost 9 bases at V and 4 bases at J; junction bases unmatched: 8. The germline V gene encodes CDR1 SSHAT and CDR2 FNYEAQ (reference sequence). CDR3 amino acids: CASSTGTGVETQYF. In DNA form, the CDR3 reads TGTGCCAGTAGCACCGGGACAGGGGTAGAGACCCAGTACTTC. The whole variable domain, remainder taken from reference TRBV7-7 and TRBJ2-5, is GAGVSQSPRYKVTKRGQDVTLRCDPISSHATLYWYQQALGQGPEFLTYFNYEAQPDKSGLPSDRFSAERPEGSISTLTIQRTEQRDSAMYRCASSTGTGVETQYFGPGTRLLVL.

The rearrangement uses TRBV19 and TRBJ1-5, with 9 bases lining up with TRBD1. This CDR3 has 16 amino acids. The V gene end was trimmed by 7 bases and the J gene end by 0 bases; junction bases not matched to a gene: 7. Germline assignment: CDR1 LNHDA and CDR2 SQIVND (reference sequence). In DNA form, the CDR3 reads TGTGCCAGTATGGGGACAGGGTTTAATAGCAATCAGCCCCAGCATTTT. Translation gives CASMGTGFNSNQPQHF.

The chain uses TRBV15 and TRBJ2-5; D gene ambiguous. The CDR3 covers 14 residues. V was cut by 1 base and J by 2 bases, with 8 bases left in between. In germline, CDR1 is LNHNV, CDR2 YYDKDF (reference sequence). The CDR3 protein is CATSRGSLQETQYF. CDR3 nucleotide sequence: TGTGCCACCAGCAGAGGTTCACTTCAAGAGACCCAGTACTTC.

The gene calls are TRBV6-1 and TRBJ2-7; possible D gene TRBD2, 5 bases. CDR3 size: 15 residues. The germline gives CDR1 MNHNS, CDR2 SASEGT. V was pared by 3 bases and J by 1 base, with 13 bases between. The CDR3 region is CASSEGRLESYEQYF. The DNA for the CDR3 is TGTGCCAGCAGTGAGGGGAGACTCGAGTCCTACGAGCAGTACTTC.

The chain joins TRBV4-1 to TRBJ2-7; D gene ambiguous. Per the germline V gene, CDR1 is MGHRA and CDR2 is YSYEKL. Trimming removed 8 bases from V and 3 bases from J, with 20 bases in between. The CDR3 is made up of 15 amino acids. For the CDR3, the DNA is TGCGCCAGCTCCGACCGTCTGACGGTGGGCTACGAGCAGTACTTC. Translating it yields CASSDRLTVGYEQYF.